This paragraph covers one T cell receptor (beta chain) sequence. Generated by immunoSEQ multiplex PCR, the TCRdb table keeps only in-frame clones and is missing some. The sample has about 37,000 clones; approximately 84% are singletons. Germline values: CDR1 MGHRA, CDR2 YSYEKL. CDR3 length: 20 residues. Trimming at V came to 5 bases and at J to 0 bases, leaving 17 bases not matched to a gene. The treatment is: randomized to nivolumab then ipilimumab (arm A) or the reverse (arm B). Patients had received no earlier DNA-damaging chemotherapy. PBMC sorting kept live CD3+CD8+ cells without CD19 or CD56. The sample comes from a study of sequential checkpoint blockade in melanoma. The overall study: Arm A got nivolumab then ipilimumab; arm B the reverse, 1:1. Both treatment sequences were followed by maintenance nivolumab.

This chain uses TRBV4-1 with TRBJ1-1; 11 bases line up with TRBD1. The source of this sequence is a human donor with melanoma. Here the sequenced sample was CD8+ T cells sorted from blood (inferred from file names), taken from a patient given nivolumab and ipilimumab in sequence. The CDR3 reads CASSWTPGQGAFGMNTEAFF. As DNA, the CDR3 is TGCGCCAGCAGCTGGACCCCAGGACAGGGGGCATTTGGTATGAACACTGAAGCTTTCTTT.